The 3 T cell receptor beta chains in this list originate from one sample, sequenced in a study of cytomegalovirus exposure and HLA in healthy donors. A multiplex PCR was run with 60 Vbeta primers and 13 Jbeta primers. The method was immunoSEQ multiplex PCR; TCRdb's version includes in-frame clones alone and lacks a portion of them. Found here are around 150,000 clones, about 78% of them singletons; the top ten hold nearly 7%. Sequencing input: PBMCs. These receptors all come from a middle-aged man in good health and CMV-seropositive.

This clone was recorded a few times. The chain joins TRBV7-2 to TRBJ1-1; D perhaps matches TRBD1 (6 bases). The CDR3 length is 15 residues. Per germline, CDR1 SGHTA and CDR2 FQGNSA. V lost 1 base, J lost 0 bases, and 9 bases lay in between. CDR3 sequence reads: CASSLVTGLNTEAFF. In DNA, the CDR3 is TGTGCCAGCAGCTTAGTTACAGGGCTGAACACTGAAGCTTTCTTT.

The rearrangement joins TRBV9 to TRBJ2-3; D is uncertain. Trimming cost V 4 bases and J 2 bases, with 11 bases left between them. CDR1 SGDLS and CDR2 YYNGEE come from the germline V gene. The CDR3 contains 14 residues. The CDR3 DNA sequence: TGTGCCAGCAGCAACCATCTAAACACAGATACGCAGTATTTT. Translation: CASSNHLNTDTQYF.

The CDR3 reads CASSYRMFSGIYGYTF. CDR3 coding DNA: TGTGCCAGCAGTTACCGCATGTTTTCAGGAATCTATGGCTACACCTTC. The chain uses TRBV6-5 and TRBJ1-2; unclear D gene. Between the trimmed V and J ends, which lost 2 bases and 4 bases, there was a span of 17 bases. The CDR3 is made up of 16 amino acids. Germline CDR1 reads MNHEY; CDR2 reads SVGAGI.